The sequence of this T cell receptor beta chain was determined in a study of shared clonotypes between healthy human individuals. With respect to this clone: As yet, its antigen is unknown.

Germline-derived CDR1 and CDR2 are SGHTA and FQGNSA. This CDR3 is 19 amino acids long. J was trimmed by 3 bases and V by 1 base; bases with no gene match: 11. Method: immunoSEQ multiplex PCR; TCRdb's copy keeps in-frame clones and lacks some. The sample contains some 2,000,000 clones, around 95% of which appear only once. Study-level points and caveats: Naive CD4 clonotype sharing across several donors was approximately 5%. In general, naive subsets displayed greater estimated richness than memory subsets did.

The rearrangement joins TRBV7-2 to TRBJ2-7; TRBD2 matches at 14 bases. The origin of this receptor is a man between 18 and 35 years old in good health. The specimen was naive CD4+ T cells sorted from blood. Subset meaning: CD45RA+ positively selected. The DNA of the CDR3 is TGTGCCAGCAGCTTAGGTGTGACTAGCGGGAGGGCTTTTCTCTACGAGCAGTACTTC. This translates into CASSLGVTSGRAFLYEQYF.